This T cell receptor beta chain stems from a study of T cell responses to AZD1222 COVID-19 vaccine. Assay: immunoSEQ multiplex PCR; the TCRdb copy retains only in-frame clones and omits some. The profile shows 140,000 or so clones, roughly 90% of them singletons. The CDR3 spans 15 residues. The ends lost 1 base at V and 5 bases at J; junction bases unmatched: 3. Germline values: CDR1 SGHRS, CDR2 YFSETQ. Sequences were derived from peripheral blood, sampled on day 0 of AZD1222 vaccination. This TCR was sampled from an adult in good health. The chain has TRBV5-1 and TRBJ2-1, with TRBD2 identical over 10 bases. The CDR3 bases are TGCGCCAGCAGCTTGACTAGCGGGACCGACAATGAGCAGTTCTTC. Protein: CASSLTSGTDNEQFF.